This TCR beta chain was profiled in a study of response to subunit inactivated influenza vaccine. One entry per CDR3 protein, called by TCRdb with MiXCR from the RT-PCR reads. The profile covers about 610,000 distinct CDR3 sequences, with 13% to 15% appearing a single time and around 10% taken by the ten largest. This clonotype has a handful of counts. No antigen is known for it. Study findings and constraints: That few new T cells are recruited by each seasonal influenza vaccination was the authors' suggestion.

The material was PBMCs from blood, obtained approximately 12 days after vaccination. The source of this sequence is a man between 50 and 59 years old who received an inactivated influenza vaccine.

DNA of the CDR3: TGTGCCAGCAAGGCGGGTCCCGGGGAGCTGTTTTTT. Its protein product is CASKAGPGELFF. V and J are TRBV6-2 or TRBV6-3 and TRBJ2-2, with a tentative D call TRBD2 (5 bases). V lost 7 bases and J lost 6, with 9 bases in between. The CDR3 extends over 12 amino acids. Germline CDR1 reads MNHEY; CDR2 reads SVGEGT.